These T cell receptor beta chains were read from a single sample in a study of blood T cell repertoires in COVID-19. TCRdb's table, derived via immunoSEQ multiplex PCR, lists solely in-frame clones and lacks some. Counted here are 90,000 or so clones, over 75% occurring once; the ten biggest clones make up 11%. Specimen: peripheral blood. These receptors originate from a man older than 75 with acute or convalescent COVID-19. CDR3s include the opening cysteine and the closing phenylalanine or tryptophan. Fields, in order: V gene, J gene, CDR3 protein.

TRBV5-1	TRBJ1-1	CASSLKVGGNTEAFF
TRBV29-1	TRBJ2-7	CSVEFFEGAYEQYF
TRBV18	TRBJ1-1	CASSPHPGIAEAFF
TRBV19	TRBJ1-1	CASSQQGGSTEAFF
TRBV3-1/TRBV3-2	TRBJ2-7	CASSLSGLSSSYEQYF
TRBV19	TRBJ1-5	CASSATGTGPLDQPQHF
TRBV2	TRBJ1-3	CASSEIGILNSGNTIYF
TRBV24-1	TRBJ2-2	CATSGGQGVNTGELFF
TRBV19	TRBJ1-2	CASSIGQGYGYTF
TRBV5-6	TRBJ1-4	CASSLGRAGKLFF
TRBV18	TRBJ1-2	CASSPPANYGYTF
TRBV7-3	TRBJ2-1	CASSLNLAGLHEQFF
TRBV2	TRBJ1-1	CASSEYVGRGEAFF
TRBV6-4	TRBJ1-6	CASSEDRYNSPLHF
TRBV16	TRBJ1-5	CASSWGQGEGQPQHF
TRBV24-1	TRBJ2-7	CATSSAGTGGHEQYF
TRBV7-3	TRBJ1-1	CASSPQGATEAFF
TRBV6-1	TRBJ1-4	CASSEASRGREKLFF
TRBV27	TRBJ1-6	CASSPYNSPLHF
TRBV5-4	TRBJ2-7	CASSLTRERAEQYF
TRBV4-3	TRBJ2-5	CASSQELAGRETQYF
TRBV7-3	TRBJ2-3	CASSLAGPTDTQYF
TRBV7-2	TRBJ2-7	CASSRRALAGAGEGEQYF
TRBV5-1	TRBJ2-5	CASRSSGAQETQYF
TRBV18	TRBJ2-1	CASSPPGRGLYNEQFF
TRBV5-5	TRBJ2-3	CASSFPNTDTQYF
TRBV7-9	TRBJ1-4	CASSFRTGNNEKLFF
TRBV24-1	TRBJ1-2	CATSDPRTGGIYGYTF
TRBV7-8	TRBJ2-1	CASSLDPGTRITQSSYNEQFF
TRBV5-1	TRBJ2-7	CASSPGLSYEQYF
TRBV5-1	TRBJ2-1	CASSLEDRRGNEQFF
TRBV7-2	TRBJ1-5	CASRGGTWGSQPQHF
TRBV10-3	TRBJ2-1	CAISGEGGYYNEQFF
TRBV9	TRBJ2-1	CASSFAGTSGSNEQFF
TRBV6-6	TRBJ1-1	CASVRNTEAFF
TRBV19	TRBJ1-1	CASTPSGLNEAFF
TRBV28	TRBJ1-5	CASRGAAGGNQPQHF
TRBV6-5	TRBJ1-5	CASTQTGGQPQHF
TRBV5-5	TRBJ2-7	CASTMQGIHEQYF
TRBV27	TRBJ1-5	CASSLSGGASNQPQHF
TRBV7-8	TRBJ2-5	CASSLVLWAGGETQYF
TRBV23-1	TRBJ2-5	CASKKKGAAGGLETQYF
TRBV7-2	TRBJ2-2	CASSLRREVTGELFF
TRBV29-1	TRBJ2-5	CSVERRTLLAVQETQYF
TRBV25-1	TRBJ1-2	CASSLGSTNYGYTF
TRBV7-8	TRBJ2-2	CASSSRENTGELFF
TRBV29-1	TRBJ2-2	CSVGGGKDTGELFF
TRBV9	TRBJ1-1	CASRTGLMNTEAFF
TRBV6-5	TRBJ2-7	CASSVQGKGYEQYF
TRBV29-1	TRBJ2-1	CSVETSGSWNEQFF
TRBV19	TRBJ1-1	CASSIAGDYNTEAFF
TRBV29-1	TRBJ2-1	CSVSRTSGSDEQFF
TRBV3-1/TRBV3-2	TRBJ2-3	CASSQEGANTQYF
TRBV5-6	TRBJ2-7	CASSLSQGLKQQYF
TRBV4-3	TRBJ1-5	CASSQSRTVNQPQHF
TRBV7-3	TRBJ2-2	CASSLGLPSTTNTGELFF
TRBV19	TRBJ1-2	CASLPGQGVLGYTF
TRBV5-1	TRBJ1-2	CASSSGTGVDYGYTF
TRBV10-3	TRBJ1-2	CAISEEGNYGYTF
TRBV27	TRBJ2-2	CASPLAGGRGGELFF